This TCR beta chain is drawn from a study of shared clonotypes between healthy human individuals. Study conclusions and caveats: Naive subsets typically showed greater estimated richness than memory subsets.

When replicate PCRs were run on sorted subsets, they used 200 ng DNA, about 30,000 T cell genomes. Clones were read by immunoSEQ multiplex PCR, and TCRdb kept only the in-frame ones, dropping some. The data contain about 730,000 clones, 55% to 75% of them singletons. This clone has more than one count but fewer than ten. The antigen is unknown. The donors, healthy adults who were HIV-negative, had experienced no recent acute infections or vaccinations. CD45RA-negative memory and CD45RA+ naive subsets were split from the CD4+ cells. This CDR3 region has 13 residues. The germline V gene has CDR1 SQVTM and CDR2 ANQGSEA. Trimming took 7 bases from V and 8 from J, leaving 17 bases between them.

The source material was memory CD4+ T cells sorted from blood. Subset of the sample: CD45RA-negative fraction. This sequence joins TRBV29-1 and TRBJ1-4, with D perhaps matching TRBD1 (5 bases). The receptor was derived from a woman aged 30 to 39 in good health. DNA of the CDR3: TGCAGCGGGCGGGGGAATGTTGGAGAAAAACTGTTTTTT. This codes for CSGRGNVGEKLFF.